The clone carrying this TCR beta chain was detected many times. Its target is not known. The data originate from a study of Graves' ophthalmopathy and Graves' hyperthyroidism. Overall study findings and caveats: Progression of ophthalmopathy was predicted by the model with around 70% sensitivity and approximately 72% specificity.

V shed 2 bases, J shed 4 bases, and the junction held 13 bases outside the gene matches. CDR1 and CDR2 from the germline V gene are MNHEY and SVGEGT. The CDR3 contains 18 residues. The authors defined stable hyperthyroidism as no ophthalmopathy within 18 months of follow-up. Aged 18 to 65, the patients with hyperthyroidism had under 2 months' duration and were newly diagnosed. Patients with other autoimmune diseases, uncontrolled infections, pregnancy or lactation were excluded. RNA transcripts were the template, and TCR beta CDR3 regions were amplified from them. Second-round multiplex PCR followed a first-round RT-PCR using HTBI primers. A single record per CDR3 protein comes from TCRdb applying MiXCR to the multiplex PCR reads. There are 300,000 to 400,000 distinct CDR3 sequences in the sample; 15% to 20% occur only once, and 2.4% lies in the top ten.

This TCR was recovered from an adult woman with stable Graves' hyperthyroidism. The sequencing input was peripheral blood. The chain carries TRBV6-2 or TRBV6-3 and TRBJ2-2; TRBD1 agrees at 7 bases. The CDR3 DNA reads TGTGCCAGCAGTTACCAGTCGGGTTGGGCAGGGGGCACCGGGGAGCTGTTTTTT. Its translation: CASSYQSGWAGGTGELFF.